Presented here are 25 T cell receptor beta chains from one specimen sequenced in a study of cytomegalovirus exposure and HLA in healthy donors. Amplification used 60 Vbeta primers and 13 Jbeta primers. The data were produced by immunoSEQ multiplex PCR, yet TCRdb's version contains in-frame clones alone and is incomplete. The sample includes about 180,000 clones, more than 65% of them seen just once. Sequencing used PBMCs. The source of these receptors is a woman aged 45-59 years in good health and CMV-seronegative.

CDR3 sequence reads: CASSLDLLGGTYNEQFF. CDR3 coding DNA: TGTGCCAGCAGCTTAGATCTGTTAGGGGGTACCTACAATGAGCAGTTCTTC. The V call is TRBV11-2, the J call TRBJ2-1; possible D gene TRBD1, 6 bases. The ends were cut back, 0 bases at V and 2 bases at J, with 14 bases in the middle. Looked up from germline, CDR1 is SGHAT and CDR2 is FQNNGV. The CDR3 is 17 residues long. The entire variable domain, with the rest obtained from reference TRBV11-2 and TRBJ2-1, is as follows: EAGVAQSPRYKIIEKRQSVAFWCNPISGHATLYWYQQILGQGPKLLIQFQNNGVVDDSQLPKDRFSAERLKGVDSTLKIQPAKLEDSAVYLCASSLDLLGGTYNEQFFGPGTRLTVL.

This chain connects TRBV27 to TRBJ1-6, with 12 positions matching TRBD1. The V gene's germline CDR1 is MNHEY and CDR2 SMNVEV (reference sequence). The CDR3 has 16 residues. The V segment lost 1 base and the J segment 10 bases; nucleotides outside the gene matches: 5. As DNA, the CDR3 is TGTGCCAGCAGTTTATTTTTTGGGACAGGGGGCTCACCCCTCCACTTT. It yields the protein CASSLFFGTGGSPLHF.

V and J are TRBV28 and TRBJ2-7, with D tentatively TRBD1 (6 bases). The CDR3 contains 15 residues. Germline CDR1 MDHEN, CDR2 SYDVKM. V lost 5 bases, J lost 0 bases, and 14 bases lay in between. The CDR3: CASSLDKGVSYEQYF. Here the CDR3 DNA reads TGTGCCAGCAGTCTCGACAAGGGGGTCTCCTACGAGCAGTACTTC.

V gene TRBV10-3 combines with J gene TRBJ1-3, with D unclear. Trimming took 4 bases from V and 0 from J, leaving 7 bases between them. The length of the CDR3 is 14 residues. CDR1 is ENHRY, CDR2 SYGVKD, per germline. CDR3 DNA: TGTGCCATCAGTGGCAGTACCTCTGGAAACACCATATATTTT. Its translation: CAISGSTSGNTIYF.

The rearrangement uses TRBV4-1 and TRBJ2-5, with TRBD2 matching over 8 bases. V lost 0 bases, J lost 1 base, and 7 bases stayed unmatched. This CDR3 is built from 17 residues. Germline V gene lookup returns CDR1 MGHRA and CDR2 YSYEKL. CDR3 protein: CASSQDLLAGAQETQYF. CDR3 bases: TGCGCCAGCAGCCAAGATCTCCTAGCGGGCGCCCAAGAGACCCAGTACTTC.

This clone was seen just once. The genes are TRBV19 and TRBJ2-3, with 8 bases identical to TRBD1. The length of the CDR3 is 15 residues. From germline, CDR1 is LNHDA and CDR2 SQIVND (reference sequence). Trimming took 1 base from V and 4 from J; bases not matched to a gene: 4. The CDR3 sequence: CASSIADREADTQYF. The DNA of the CDR3 is TGTGCCAGTAGTATAGCGGACAGGGAGGCAGATACGCAGTATTTT.

The chain uses TRBV30 and TRBJ1-5; D ambiguous. CDR1 and CDR2 (germline): GTSNPN, SVGIG (reference sequence). The CDR3 loop spans 17 amino acids. Trimming cost V 3 bases and J 6 bases, with 24 bases left between them. The CDR3 nucleotides are TGTGCCTGGAGCTCTAGCGGGCTCGCGTTGATTGGTCAGCCCCAGCATTTT. Encoded protein: CAWSSSGLALIGQPQHF.

The chain has TRBV5-1 and TRBJ2-7, with 10 bases fitting TRBD2. With V trimmed by 1 base and J by 2 bases, 3 bases remained unmatched. Germline V gene lookup returns CDR1 SGHRS and CDR2 YFSETQ. There are 15 residues in the CDR3. CDR3 sequence (DNA): TGCGCCAGCAGCTTGCCCGGGACTAGCGCCTACGAGCAGTACTTC. Protein product: CASSLPGTSAYEQYF.

The chain joins TRBV30 to TRBJ1-5; D perhaps matches TRBD1 (6 bases). V lost 2 bases, J lost 1 base, and 9 bases lay in between. Germline CDR1 reads GTSNPN; CDR2 reads SVGIG (reference sequence). The CDR3 runs to 14 residues. This chain's CDR3 is CAWSTGLSNQPQHF. Here the CDR3 DNA reads TGTGCCTGGAGTACAGGGTTGAGCAATCAGCCCCAGCATTTT.

This clone is a singleton in its sample. The rearrangement joins TRBV29-1 to TRBJ2-3; D may be TRBD1 (5 bases). Per the germline V gene, CDR1 is SQVTM and CDR2 is ANQGSEA. The CDR3 contains 12 residues. V was shortened by 6 bases and J by 3 bases, with 10 bases between the two germline ends. CDR3 coding DNA: TGCAGCGTCGACCGACAGACAGATACGCAGTATTTT. It yields the protein CSVDRQTDTQYF.

The chain employs TRBV19 and TRBJ1-2; D not certain. The ends were cut back, 3 bases at V and 2 bases at J, with 13 bases in the middle. Germline V CDR1 and CDR2: LNHDA, SQIVND (reference sequence). The CDR3 has 15 residues. CDR3 protein: CASSIGEGYNYGYTF. The CDR3, as DNA: TGTGCCAGTAGTATTGGAGAGGGTTACAACTATGGCTACACCTTC.

J is TRBJ1-2 and V is TRBV11-1; D unresolved. Looked up from germline, CDR1 is SGHAT and CDR2 is FQDESV (reference sequence). CDR3 length: 14 residues. V lost 3 bases and J lost 4, with 12 bases in between. CDR3 sequence: CASSLTDGSYGYTF. The CDR3 DNA sequence: TGTGCCAGCAGCTTGACTGACGGAAGCTATGGCTACACCTTC. Drawing the rest from reference TRBV11-1 and TRBJ1-2, the complete variable domain is EAEVAQSPRYKITEKSQAVAFWCDPISGHATLYWYRQILGQGPELLVQFQDESVVDDSQLPKDRFSAERLKGVDSTLKIQPAELGDSAMYLCASSLTDGSYGYTFGSGTRLTVV.

Comment on this clone: The germline gene is not matched at one end of the junction; a read error may be the cause. The chain is built from TRBV2 and TRBJ2-1; 9 bases are a match to TRBD2. Germline V CDR1 and CDR2: SNHLY, FYNNEI. The CDR3 totals 14 residues. CDR3 DNA sequence: TGTGCCAGCAGTGTTTTTCTTAGCGGGAGTGAGGAGTTCTTC. This gives the protein CASSVFLSGSEEFF.

The rearrangement links TRBV5-1 to TRBJ2-2, with 7 positions matching TRBD2. V lost 0 bases to trimming and J lost 4 bases; unmatched junction nucleotides: 6. The CDR3 extends over 16 amino acids. Germline CDR1 reads SGHRS; CDR2 reads YFSETQ. The chain's CDR3 is CASSLGVGGSTGELFF. The CDR3 DNA reads as TGCGCCAGCAGCTTGGGTGTCGGCGGGAGCACCGGGGAGCTGTTTTTT.

V is TRBV5-4 and J is TRBJ2-7, with TRBD1 matching 9 bases. Germline V gene lookup returns CDR1 SGHNT and CDR2 YYREEE (reference sequence). This CDR3 region has 14 residues. V lost 0 bases and J lost 7; bases outside the gene matches: 5. The CDR3 nucleotides read TGTGCCAGCAGCTTGGGGACAGGGGCTCGGGAGCAGTACTTC. Encoded protein: CASSLGTGAREQYF.

The chain joins TRBV28 to TRBJ2-5, with D possibly being TRBD1 (6 bases). Looked up from germline, CDR1 is MDHEN and CDR2 is SYDVKM. V was trimmed by 5 bases and J by 4 bases, leaving 20 bases between them. This CDR3 region has 16 residues. DNA for the CDR3: TGTGCCAGCAGTAGCAACCCGGGACACCTAGGAGAGACCCAGTACTTC. Translation gives CASSSNPGHLGETQYF.

The V gene is TRBV7-6, the J gene TRBJ1-4; 7 positions agree with TRBD1. V lost 3 bases to trimming and J lost 7 bases; unmatched junction nucleotides: 8. Per germline, CDR1 SGHVS and CDR2 FNYEAQ. This CDR3 comprises 15 residues. CDR3 loop: CASSFEDRTGEKLFF. In nucleotides, the CDR3 is TGTGCCAGCAGCTTCGAGGACAGGACGGGTGAAAAACTGTTTTTT.

This chain connects TRBV10-3 to TRBJ2-3; 10 nucleotides align to TRBD2. The CDR3 is 16 amino acids. V gave up 0 bases and J gave up 6 bases; unmatched junction bases: 6. Germline V CDR1 and CDR2: ENHRY, SYGVKD. Here the CDR3 reads CAISESWLAGADTQYF. The DNA of the CDR3 is TGTGCCATCAGTGAGTCCTGGCTAGCGGGAGCCGATACGCAGTATTTT.

The CDR3 reads CASSPQTGSNGYTF. In nucleotides, the CDR3 is TGTGCCAGCTCCCCCCAGACAGGGTCTAACGGCTACACCTTC. The gene calls are TRBV18 and TRBJ1-2; 7 nucleotides align to TRBD1. The V segment lost 6 bases and the J segment 8 bases; nucleotides outside the gene matches: 12. This CDR3 region has 14 residues. Germline loops: CDR1 KGHSH, CDR2 LQKENI.

The chain combines TRBV4-3 with TRBJ2-2; D possibly corresponds to TRBD2 (5 bases). The CDR3 covers 16 residues. V dropped 0 bases and J dropped 6 bases, with 14 bases sitting between them. Per the germline V gene, CDR1 is LGHNA and CDR2 is YSLEER. The CDR3 region is CASSQDARAVAGELFF. The DNA for the CDR3 is TGCGCCAGCAGCCAAGATGCGAGGGCAGTAGCCGGGGAGCTGTTTTTT.

The chain recombines TRBV18 with TRBJ2-1, with D maybe TRBD2 (6 bases). V lost 8 bases to trimming and J lost 3 bases, with 17 bases between them. The CDR3 runs 15 residues. Germline-derived CDR1 and CDR2 are KGHSH and LQKENI. DNA of the CDR3: TGTGCCAGCCCACAACGGGAGTCGAACTACAATGAGCAGTTCTTC. Residues: CASPQRESNYNEQFF.

This rearrangement joins TRBV30 to TRBJ2-3; 10 bases line up with TRBD2. The CDR3 extends over 16 amino acids. Trimming took 2 bases from V and 2 from J; bases not matched to a gene: 7. CDR1 is GTSNPN, CDR2 SVGIG, per germline (reference sequence). The CDR3: CAWSLGLAAHTDTQYF. The CDR3, as DNA: TGTGCCTGGAGTCTAGGACTAGCGGCCCACACAGATACGCAGTATTTT.

This chain connects TRBV6-5 to TRBJ1-2; no definite D call. CDR1 is MNHEY, CDR2 SVGAGI, per germline. V was clipped by 5 bases and J by 4 bases, with 8 bases between them. This CDR3 has 12 amino acids. The CDR3 region has the DNA TGTGCCAGCAGTCGAGGGATCTATGGCTACACCTTC. Its translation is CASSRGIYGYTF.

This chain uses TRBV7-9 with TRBJ1-1; perhaps TRBD1 as D (6 bases). The CDR3 sequence is 14 residues long. Per the germline V gene, CDR1 is SEHNR and CDR2 is FQNEAQ (reference sequence). Trimming took 5 bases from V and 7 from J, leaving 17 bases between them. The CDR3 DNA follows: TGTGCCAGCAGCCCACAGGGACGGAGCCTTGAAGCTTTCTTT. Protein sequence: CASSPQGRSLEAFF.

This rearrangement joins TRBV7-2 to TRBJ2-7; 7 positions match TRBD2. The V gene end was trimmed by 3 bases and the J gene end by 0 bases; junction bases not matched to a gene: 5. Germline CDR1 and CDR2: SGHTA and FQGNSA. The CDR3 spans 15 residues. The CDR3 region is CASSFSGGNSYEQYF. In nucleotides, the CDR3 is TGTGCCAGCAGCTTCTCCGGGGGGAACTCCTACGAGCAGTACTTC.